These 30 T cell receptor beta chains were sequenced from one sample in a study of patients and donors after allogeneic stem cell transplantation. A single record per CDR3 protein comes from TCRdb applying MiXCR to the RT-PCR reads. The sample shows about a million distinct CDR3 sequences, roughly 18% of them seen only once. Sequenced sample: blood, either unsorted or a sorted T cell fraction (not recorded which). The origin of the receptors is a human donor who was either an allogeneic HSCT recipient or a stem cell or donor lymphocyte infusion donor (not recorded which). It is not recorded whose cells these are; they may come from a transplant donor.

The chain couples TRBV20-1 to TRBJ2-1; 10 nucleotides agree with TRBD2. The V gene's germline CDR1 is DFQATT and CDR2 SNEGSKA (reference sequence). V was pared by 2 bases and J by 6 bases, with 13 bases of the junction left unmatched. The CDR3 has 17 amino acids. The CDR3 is CSARRLAGEPLINEQFF. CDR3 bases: TGCAGTGCTAGACGGCTAGCGGGAGAGCCGCTGATCAATGAGCAGTTCTTC.

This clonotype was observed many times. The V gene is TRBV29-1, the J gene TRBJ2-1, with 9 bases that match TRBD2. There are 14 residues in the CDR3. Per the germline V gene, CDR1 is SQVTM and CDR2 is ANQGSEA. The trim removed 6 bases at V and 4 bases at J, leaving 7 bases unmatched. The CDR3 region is CSVKTSGEYNEQFF. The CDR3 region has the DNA TGCAGCGTGAAGACTAGCGGAGAGTACAATGAGCAGTTCTTC.

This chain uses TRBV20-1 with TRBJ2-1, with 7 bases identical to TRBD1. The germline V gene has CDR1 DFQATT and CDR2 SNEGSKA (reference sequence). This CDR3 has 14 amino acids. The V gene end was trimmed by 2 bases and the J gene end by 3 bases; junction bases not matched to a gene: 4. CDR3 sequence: CSARPGQYYNEQFF. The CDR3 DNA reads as TGCAGTGCTAGACCGGGACAGTACTACAATGAGCAGTTCTTC.

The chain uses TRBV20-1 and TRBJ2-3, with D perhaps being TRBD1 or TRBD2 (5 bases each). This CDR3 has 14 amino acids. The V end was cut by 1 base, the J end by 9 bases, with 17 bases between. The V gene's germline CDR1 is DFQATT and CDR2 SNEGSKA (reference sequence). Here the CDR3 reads CSARAPIYGDTQYF. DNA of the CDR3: TGCAGTGCTAGAGCCCCTATATATGGGGACACGCAGTATTTT.

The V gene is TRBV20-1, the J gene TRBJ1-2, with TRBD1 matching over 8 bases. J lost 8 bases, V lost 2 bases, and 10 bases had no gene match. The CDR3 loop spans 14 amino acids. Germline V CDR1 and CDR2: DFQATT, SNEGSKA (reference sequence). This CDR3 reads CSARLTGGLDGYTF. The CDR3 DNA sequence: TGCAGTGCTAGACTCACAGGGGGTCTGGACGGCTACACCTTC.

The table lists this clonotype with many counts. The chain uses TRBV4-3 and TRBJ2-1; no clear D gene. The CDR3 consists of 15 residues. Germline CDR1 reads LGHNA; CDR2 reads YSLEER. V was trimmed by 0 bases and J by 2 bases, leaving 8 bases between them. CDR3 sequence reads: CASSQDLPAYNEQFF. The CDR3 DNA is TGCGCCAGCAGCCAAGATCTGCCAGCCTACAATGAGCAGTTCTTC.

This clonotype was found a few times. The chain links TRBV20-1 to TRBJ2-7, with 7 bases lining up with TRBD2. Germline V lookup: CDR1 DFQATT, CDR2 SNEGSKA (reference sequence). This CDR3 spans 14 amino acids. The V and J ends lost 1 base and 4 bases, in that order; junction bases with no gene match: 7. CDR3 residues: CSARGGGSQYEQYF. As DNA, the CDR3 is TGCAGTGCTAGAGGCGGCGGGAGTCAGTACGAGCAGTACTTC.

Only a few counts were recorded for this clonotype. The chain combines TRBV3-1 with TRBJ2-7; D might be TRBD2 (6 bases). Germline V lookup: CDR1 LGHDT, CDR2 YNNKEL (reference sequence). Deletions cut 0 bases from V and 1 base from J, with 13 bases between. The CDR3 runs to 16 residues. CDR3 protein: CASSQEGRLGSYEQYF. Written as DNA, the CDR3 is TGTGCCAGCAGCCAAGAAGGGAGACTAGGATCCTACGAGCAGTACTTC.

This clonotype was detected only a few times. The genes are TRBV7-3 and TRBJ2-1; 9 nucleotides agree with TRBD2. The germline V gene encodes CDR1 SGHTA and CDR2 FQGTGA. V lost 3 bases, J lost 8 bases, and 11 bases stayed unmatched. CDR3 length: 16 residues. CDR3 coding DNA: TGTGCCAGCAGCTTTCTTGGAACTAGCGGGTTTGATGAGCAGTTCTTC. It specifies CASSFLGTSGFDEQFF.

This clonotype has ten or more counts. In DNA, the CDR3 is TGCGCCAGCAGCTCCGACCTATCAGGGAGCTCCCATCGTGAGCAGTTCTTC. It specifies CASSSDLSGSSHREQFF. The V and J genes are TRBV5-1 and TRBJ2-1; D tentatively reads TRBD1 or TRBD2 (5 bases each). Germline-derived CDR1 and CDR2 are SGHRS and YFSETQ. The V end was cut by 3 bases, the J end by 9 bases, with 25 bases between. The CDR3 spans 17 residues.

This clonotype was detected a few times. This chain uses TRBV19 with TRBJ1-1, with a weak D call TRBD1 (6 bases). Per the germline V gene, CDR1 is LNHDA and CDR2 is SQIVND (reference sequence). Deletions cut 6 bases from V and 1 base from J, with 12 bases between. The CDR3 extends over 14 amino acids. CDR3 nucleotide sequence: TGTGCCAGTAGGCGACAGGCTACGAACACTGAAGCTTTCTTT. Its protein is CASRRQATNTEAFF. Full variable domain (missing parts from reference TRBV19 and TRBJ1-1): DGGITQSPKYLFRKEGQNVTLSCEQNLNHDAMYWYRQDPGQGLRLIYYSQIVNDFQKGDIAEGYSVSREKKESFPLTVTSAQKNPTAFYLCASRRQATNTEAFFGQGTRLTVV.

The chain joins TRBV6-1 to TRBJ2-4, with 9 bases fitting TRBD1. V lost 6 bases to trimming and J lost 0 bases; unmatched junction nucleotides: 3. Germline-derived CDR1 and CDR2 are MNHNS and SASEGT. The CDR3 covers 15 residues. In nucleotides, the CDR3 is TGTGCCAGCAGAAACAGGGGGCTAGCCAAAAACATTCAGTACTTC. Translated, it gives CASRNRGLAKNIQYF.

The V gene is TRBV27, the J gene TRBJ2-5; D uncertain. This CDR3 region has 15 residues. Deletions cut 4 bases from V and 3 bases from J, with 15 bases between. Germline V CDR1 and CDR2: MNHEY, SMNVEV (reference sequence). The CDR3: CASSSLADSKETQYF. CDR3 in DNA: TGTGCCAGCAGTTCCTTAGCAGACTCCAAAGAGACCCAGTACTTC.

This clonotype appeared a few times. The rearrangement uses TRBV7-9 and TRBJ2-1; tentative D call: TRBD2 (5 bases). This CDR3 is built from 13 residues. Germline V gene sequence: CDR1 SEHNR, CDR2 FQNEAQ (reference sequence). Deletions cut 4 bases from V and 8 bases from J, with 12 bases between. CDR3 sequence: CASSSPWRDEQFF. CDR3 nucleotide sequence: TGTGCCAGCAGCTCCCCCTGGCGGGATGAGCAGTTCTTC.

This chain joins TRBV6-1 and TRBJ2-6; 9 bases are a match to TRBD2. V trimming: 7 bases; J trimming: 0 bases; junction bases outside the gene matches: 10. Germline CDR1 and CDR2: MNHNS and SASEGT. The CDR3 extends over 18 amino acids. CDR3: CASKQAGGSSSGANVLTF. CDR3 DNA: TGTGCCAGCAAACAAGCGGGAGGCTCCAGCTCTGGGGCCAACGTCCTGACTTTC.

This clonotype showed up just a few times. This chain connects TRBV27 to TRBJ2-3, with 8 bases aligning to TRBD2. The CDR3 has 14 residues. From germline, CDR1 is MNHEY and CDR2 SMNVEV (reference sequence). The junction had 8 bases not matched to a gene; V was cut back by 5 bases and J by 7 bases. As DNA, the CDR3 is TGTGCCAGCAGTCCCTCCGGGAGGGTAAATACGCAGTATTTT. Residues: CASSPSGRVNTQYF.

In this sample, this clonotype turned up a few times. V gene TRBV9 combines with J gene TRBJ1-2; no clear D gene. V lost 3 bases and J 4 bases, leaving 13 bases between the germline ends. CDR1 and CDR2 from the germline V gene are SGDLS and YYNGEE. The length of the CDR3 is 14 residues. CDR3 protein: CASSGTTVSYGYTF. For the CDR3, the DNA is TGTGCCAGCAGCGGGACGACTGTTTCCTATGGCTACACCTTC.

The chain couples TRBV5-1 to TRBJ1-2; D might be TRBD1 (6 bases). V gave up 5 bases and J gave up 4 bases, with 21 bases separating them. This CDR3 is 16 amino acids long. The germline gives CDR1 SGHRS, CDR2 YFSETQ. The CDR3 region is CASSSTGTTGRYGYTF. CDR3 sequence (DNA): TGCGCCAGCAGTTCGACCGGGACAACTGGCCGCTATGGCTACACCTTC. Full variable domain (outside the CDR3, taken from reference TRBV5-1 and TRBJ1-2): KAGVTQTPRYLIKTRGQQVTLSCSPISGHRSVSWYQQTPGQGLQFLFEYFSETQRNKGNFPGRFSGRQFSNSRSEMNVSTLELGDSALYLCASSSTGTTGRYGYTFGSGTRLTVV.

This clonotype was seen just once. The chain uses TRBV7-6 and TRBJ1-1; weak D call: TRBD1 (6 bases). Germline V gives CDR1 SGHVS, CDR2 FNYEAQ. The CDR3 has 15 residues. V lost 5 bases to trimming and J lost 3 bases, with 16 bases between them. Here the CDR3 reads CASSLQGGKDTEAFF. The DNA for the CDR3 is TGTGCCAGCAGCCTACAGGGAGGGAAGGACACTGAAGCTTTCTTT. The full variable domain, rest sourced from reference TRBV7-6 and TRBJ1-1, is GAGVSQSPRYKVTKRGQDVALRCDPISGHVSLYWYRQALGQGPEFLTYFNYEAQQDKSGLPNDRFSAERPEGSISTLTIQRTEQRDSAMYRCASSLQGGKDTEAFFGQGTRLTVV.

The CDR3 spells CASSKEASGSGYEQYF. CDR3 sequence (DNA): TGTGCCAGCAGCAAAGAGGCTAGCGGGAGCGGGTACGAGCAGTACTTC. This rearrangement joins TRBV21-1 to TRBJ2-7; the listed D gene, TRBD2, was not tested against the DNA. TRBV21-1 is an annotated pseudogene. The CDR3 contains 16 residues.

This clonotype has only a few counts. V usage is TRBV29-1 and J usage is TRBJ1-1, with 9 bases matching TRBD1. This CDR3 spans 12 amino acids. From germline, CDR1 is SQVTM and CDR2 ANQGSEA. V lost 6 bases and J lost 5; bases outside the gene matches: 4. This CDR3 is CSVWDRVTEAFF. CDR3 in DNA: TGCAGCGTCTGGGACAGGGTTACTGAAGCTTTCTTT. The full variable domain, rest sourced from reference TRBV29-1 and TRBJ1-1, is SAVISQKPSRDICQRGTSLTIQCQVDSQVTMMFWYRQQPGQSLTLIATANQGSEATYESGFVIDKFPISRPNLTFSTLTVSNMSPEDSSIYLCSVWDRVTEAFFGQGTRLTVV.

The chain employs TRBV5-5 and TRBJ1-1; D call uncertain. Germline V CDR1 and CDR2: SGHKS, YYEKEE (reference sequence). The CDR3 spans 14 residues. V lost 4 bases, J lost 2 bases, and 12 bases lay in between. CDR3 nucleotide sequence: TGTGCCAGCAGCCGCTCGCTGGGAAACACTGAAGCTTTCTTT. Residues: CASSRSLGNTEAFF. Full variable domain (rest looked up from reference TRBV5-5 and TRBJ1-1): DAGVTQSPTHLIKTRGQQVTLRCSPISGHKSVSWYQQVLGQGPQFIFQYYEKEERGRGNFPDRFSARQFPNYSSELNVNALLLGDSALYLCASSRSLGNTEAFFGQGTRLTVV.

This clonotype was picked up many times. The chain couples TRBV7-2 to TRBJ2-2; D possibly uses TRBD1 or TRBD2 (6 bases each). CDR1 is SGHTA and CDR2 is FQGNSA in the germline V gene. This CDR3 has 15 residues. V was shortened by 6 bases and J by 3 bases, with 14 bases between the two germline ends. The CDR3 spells CASSFIGGDTGELFF. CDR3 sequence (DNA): TGTGCCAGCAGTTTCATCGGGGGCGACACCGGGGAGCTGTTTTTT.

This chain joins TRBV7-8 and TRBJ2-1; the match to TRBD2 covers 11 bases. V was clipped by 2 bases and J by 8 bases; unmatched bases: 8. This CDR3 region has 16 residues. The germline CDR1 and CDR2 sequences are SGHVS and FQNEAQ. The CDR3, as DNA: TGTGCCAGCAGCTTAAACGAACTAGCGGGAGTGGATGAGCAGTTCTTC. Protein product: CASSLNELAGVDEQFF. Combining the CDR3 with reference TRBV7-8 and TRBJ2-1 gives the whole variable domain GAGVSQSPRYKVAKRGQDVALRCDPISGHVSLFWYQQALGQGPEFLTYFQNEAQLDKSGLPSDRFFAERPEGSVSTLKIQRTQQEDSAVYLCASSLNELAGVDEQFFGPGTRLTVL.

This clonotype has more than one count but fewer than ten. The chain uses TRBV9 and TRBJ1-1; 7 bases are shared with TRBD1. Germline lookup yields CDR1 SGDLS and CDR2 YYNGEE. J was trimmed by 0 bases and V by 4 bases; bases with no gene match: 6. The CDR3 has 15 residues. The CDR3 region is CASSPGGLLNTEAFF. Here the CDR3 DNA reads TGTGCCAGCAGCCCAGGGGGTTTACTGAACACTGAAGCTTTCTTT.

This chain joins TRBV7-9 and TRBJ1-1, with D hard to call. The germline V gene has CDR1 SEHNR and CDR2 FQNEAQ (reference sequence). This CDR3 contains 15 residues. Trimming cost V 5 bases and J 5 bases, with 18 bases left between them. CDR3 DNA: TGTGCCAGCAGCCAAAAGCCGGGCTTAGGGACTGAAGCTTTCTTT. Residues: CASSQKPGLGTEAFF.

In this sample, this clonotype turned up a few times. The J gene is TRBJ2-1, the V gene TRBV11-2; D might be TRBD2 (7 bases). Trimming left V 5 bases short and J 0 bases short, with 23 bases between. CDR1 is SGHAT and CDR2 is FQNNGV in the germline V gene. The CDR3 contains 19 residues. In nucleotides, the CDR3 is TGTGCCAGCAGCCAGGGGCTTGGGATGGCGGGAGTCTCCTACAATGAGCAGTTCTTC. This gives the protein CASSQGLGMAGVSYNEQFF. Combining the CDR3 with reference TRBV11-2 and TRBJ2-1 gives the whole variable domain EAGVAQSPRYKIIEKRQSVAFWCNPISGHATLYWYQQILGQGPKLLIQFQNNGVVDDSQLPKDRFSAERLKGVDSTLKIQPAKLEDSAVYLCASSQGLGMAGVSYNEQFFGPGTRLTVL.

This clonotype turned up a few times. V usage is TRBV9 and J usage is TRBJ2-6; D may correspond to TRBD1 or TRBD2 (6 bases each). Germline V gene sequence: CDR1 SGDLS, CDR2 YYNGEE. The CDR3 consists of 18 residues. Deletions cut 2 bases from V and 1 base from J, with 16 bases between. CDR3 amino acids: CASSVGRTASSGANVLTF. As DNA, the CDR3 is TGTGCCAGCAGCGTGGGGAGGACAGCCTCGTCTGGGGCCAACGTCCTGACTTTC. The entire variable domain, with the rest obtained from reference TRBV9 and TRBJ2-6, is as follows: DSGVTQTPKHLITATGQRVTLRCSPRSGDLSVYWYQQSLDQGLQFLIQYYNGEERAKGNILERFSAQQFPDLHSELNLSSLELGDSALYFCASSVGRTASSGANVLTFGAGSRLTVL.

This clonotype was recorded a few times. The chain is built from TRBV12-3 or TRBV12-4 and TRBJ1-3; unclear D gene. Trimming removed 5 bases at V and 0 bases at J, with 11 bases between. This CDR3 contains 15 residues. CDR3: CASSPHGLSGNTIYF. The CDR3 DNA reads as TGTGCCAGCAGTCCCCACGGACTCTCTGGAAACACCATATATTTT.

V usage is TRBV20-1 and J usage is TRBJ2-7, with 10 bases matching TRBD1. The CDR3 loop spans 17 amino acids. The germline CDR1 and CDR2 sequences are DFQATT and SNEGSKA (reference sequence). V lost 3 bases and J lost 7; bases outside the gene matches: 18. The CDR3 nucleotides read TGCAGTGCTAGTCCTATCGAAAGTCGACAGGGGGCGGGGGAGCAGTACTTC. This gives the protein CSASPIESRQGAGEQYF.